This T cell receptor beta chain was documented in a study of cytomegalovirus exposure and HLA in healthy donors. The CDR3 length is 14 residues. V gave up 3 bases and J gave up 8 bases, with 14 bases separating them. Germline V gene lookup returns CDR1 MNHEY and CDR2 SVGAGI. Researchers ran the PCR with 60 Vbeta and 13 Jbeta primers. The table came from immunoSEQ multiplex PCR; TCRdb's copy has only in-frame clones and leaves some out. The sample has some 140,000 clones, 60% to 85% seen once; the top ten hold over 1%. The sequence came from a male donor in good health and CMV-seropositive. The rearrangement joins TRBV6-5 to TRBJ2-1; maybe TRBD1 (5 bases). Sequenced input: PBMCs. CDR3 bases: TGTGCCAGCAGTTATTCGATCAGGGCACATGAGCAGTTCTTC. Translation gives CASSYSIRAHEQFF.